This note documents a single TCR beta chain sequence. Its antigen is unidentified. Here immunoSEQ multiplex PCR was the method, and the copy in TCRdb shows in-frame clones only, minus some. The sample has hundreds of thousands of clones, 55% to 75% seen once. The trim removed 7 bases at V and 4 bases at J, leaving 8 bases unmatched. This CDR3 comprises 15 residues. Germline V gives CDR1 MNHEY, CDR2 SVGAGI. The data were taken from a study of shared clonotypes between healthy human individuals. Whole-study findings and limits: The authors sampled blood alone, and tissue repertoires likely differ. Memory subsets generally showed smaller estimated richness than naive subsets did.

The clonotype originates from a woman aged 25 to 45 in good health. The gene calls are TRBV6-5 and TRBJ1-3; 9 nucleotides line up with TRBD1. Input material: memory CD4+ T cells sorted from blood. The sample's subset: CD45RA-negative fraction. CDR3 loop: CASTTRQGVGNTIYF. In DNA, the CDR3 is TGTGCCAGCACTACCCGACAGGGGGTAGGAAACACCATATATTTT.